This T cell receptor (beta chain) originates from a study of T cells in Graves' hyperthyroidism and ophthalmopathy. Only a few counts were recorded for this clonotype. RNA transcripts yielded amplified TCR beta CDR3 regions. The TCR CDR3 first-round RT-PCR relied on the HTBI primer set. One entry per CDR3 protein results from TCRdb running MiXCR on the multiplex PCR reads. The repertoire consists of around 700,000 distinct CDR3 sequences, with about 19% occurring once and the leading ten covering around 15%. The CDR3 runs 14 residues. CDR1 and CDR2 from the germline V gene are SGDLS and YYNGEE. The junction had 6 bases not matched to a gene; V was cut back by 4 bases and J by 7 bases.

The sample comprised blood. The genes are TRBV9 and TRBJ2-1; 9 bases are a match to TRBD1. This receptor was obtained from a woman aged 45-60 years with Graves' hyperthyroidism that later progressed to Graves' ophthalmopathy. The CDR3 sequence is CASSPRTGVNEQFF. In DNA, the CDR3 is TGTGCCAGCAGCCCCCGGACAGGGGTTAATGAGCAGTTCTTC.